This T cell receptor beta chain was recovered during a study of T cells expressing NK-cell markers. General study findings and limits: Where a handful of donors were concerned, these clonotypes also led the CD3+CD56-NKG2C+ fraction. Whether the expanded NKG2C+ T cell clones recognized HCMV remained unclear.

Of note for this clonotype: Its antigen is still unknown.

Germline lookup yields CDR1 DFQATT and CDR2 SNEGSKA (reference sequence). The CDR3 has 13 amino acids. TCRdb re-called the 5' RACE reads; every CDR3 protein appears as one record, without DNA. Its clone listing holds 450,000 to 600,000 distinct CDR3 sequences. The chain recombines TRBV20-1 with TRBJ2-1; checking the TCRdb D call of TRBD1 is not possible without DNA. This clonotype was obtained from a man younger than 30 in good health. Specimen: blood T cells: a sorted CD56 or NKG2C T cell subset, CD4+ or CD8+ T cells, or bulk PBMC T cells (not recorded which). The CDR3 spells CSARDPGRREQFF.